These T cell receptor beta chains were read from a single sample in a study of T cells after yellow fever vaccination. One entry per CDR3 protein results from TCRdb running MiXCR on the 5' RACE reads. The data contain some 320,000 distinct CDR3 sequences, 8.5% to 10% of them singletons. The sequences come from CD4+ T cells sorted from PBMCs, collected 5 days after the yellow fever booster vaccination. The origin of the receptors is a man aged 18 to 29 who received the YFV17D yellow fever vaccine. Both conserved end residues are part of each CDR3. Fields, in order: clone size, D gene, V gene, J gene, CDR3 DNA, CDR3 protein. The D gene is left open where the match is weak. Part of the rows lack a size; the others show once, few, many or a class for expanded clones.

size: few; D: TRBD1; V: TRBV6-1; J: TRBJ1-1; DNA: TGTGCCAGCGGCAGGGGGCATGAGACTGAAGCTTTCTTT; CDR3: CASGRGHETEAFF
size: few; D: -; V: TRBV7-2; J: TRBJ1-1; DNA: TGTGCCAGCAGCTTAGGCCGCTACACTGAAGCTTTCTTT; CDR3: CASSLGRYTEAFF
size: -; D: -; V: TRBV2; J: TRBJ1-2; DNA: TGTGCCAGCACGGCAGGCCTTGCTAACTATGGCTACACCTTC; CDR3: CASTAGLANYGYTF
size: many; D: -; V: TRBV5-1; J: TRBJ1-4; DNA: TGCGCCAGCAGCTTGGAAGGGGTTAAGGAAAAACTGTTTTTT; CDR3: CASSLEGVKEKLFF
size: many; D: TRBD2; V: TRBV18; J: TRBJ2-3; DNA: TGTGCCAGCTCACCGTTGGCGGGGGGGCTCTACGGCACAGATACGCAGTATTTT; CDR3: CASSPLAGGLYGTDTQYF
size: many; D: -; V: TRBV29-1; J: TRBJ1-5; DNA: TGCAGCGTTGCGGACGGTCTAATTGGCAATCAGCCCCAGCATTTT; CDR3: CSVADGLIGNQPQHF
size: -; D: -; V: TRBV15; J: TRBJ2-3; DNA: TGTGCCACCAGCCGCCTTCGTGTGGAGGAGGCAGATACGCAGTATTTT; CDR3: CATSRLRVEEADTQYF
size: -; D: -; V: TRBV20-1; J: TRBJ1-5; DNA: TGCAGTGCTAGAGATCAGGTCTCCATCAATCAGCCCCAGCATTTT; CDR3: CSARDQVSINQPQHF
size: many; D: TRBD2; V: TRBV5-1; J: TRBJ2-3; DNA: TGCGCCAGCAGCTTCACTAGCGGATGGGCAGATACGCAGTATTTT; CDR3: CASSFTSGWADTQYF
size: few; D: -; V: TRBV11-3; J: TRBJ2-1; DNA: TGTGCCAGCAGCTTAGAGGGGACTTATTACAATGAGCAGTTCTTC; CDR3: CASSLEGTYYNEQFF
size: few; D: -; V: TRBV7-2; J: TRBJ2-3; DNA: TGTGCCAGCAGGAGATTCACAGATACGCAGTATTTT; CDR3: CASRRFTDTQYF
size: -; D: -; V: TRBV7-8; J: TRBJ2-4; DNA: TGTGCCAGCAGCTTAGCGTCTCGTGTCCGAGCGGTGATATCCAAAAACATTCAGTACTTC; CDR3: CASSLASRVRAVISKNIQYF
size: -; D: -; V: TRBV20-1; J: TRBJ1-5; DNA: TGCAGTGTTATAGGTAGGGGTCTGAACCAGCCCCAGCATTTT; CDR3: CSVIGRGLNQPQHF
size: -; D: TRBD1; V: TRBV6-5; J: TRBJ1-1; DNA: TGTGCCAGCGGCGACAGGGACCCCCTCAGGGCTTTCTTT; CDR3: CASGDRDPLRAFF
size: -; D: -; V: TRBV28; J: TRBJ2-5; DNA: TGTGCCAGCAGTTTAGTCACGCGTGAGACCCAGTACTTC; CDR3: CASSLVTRETQYF
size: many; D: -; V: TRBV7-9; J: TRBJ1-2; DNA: TGTGCCAGCAGCTCCCCGGCTAACTATGGCTACACCTTC; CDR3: CASSSPANYGYTF
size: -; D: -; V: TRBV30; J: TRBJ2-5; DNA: TGTGCCTGGAGTGCCCAGGGGCCCGAGACCCAGTACTTC; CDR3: CAWSAQGPETQYF
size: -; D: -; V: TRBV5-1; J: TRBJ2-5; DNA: TGCGCCAGCAGCTTGGCCGACACGGGGGAGACCCAGTACTTC; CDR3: CASSLADTGETQYF
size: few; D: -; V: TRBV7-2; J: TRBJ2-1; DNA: TGTGCCAGCAGCTCACCGCCCCCAAGCTCCTACAATGAGCAGTTCTTC; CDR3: CASSSPPPSSYNEQFF
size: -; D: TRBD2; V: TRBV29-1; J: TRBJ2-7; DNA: TGCAGCGCACTTAGCGGGGGGGCCGGTGAGCAGTACTTC; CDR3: CSALSGGAGEQYF
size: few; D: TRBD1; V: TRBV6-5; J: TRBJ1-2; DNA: TGTGCCAGCATCCCGGACAGGGAAGCTGGCTACACCTTC; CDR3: CASIPDREAGYTF
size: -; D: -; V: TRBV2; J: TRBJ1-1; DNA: TGTGCCAGCAGTGGGACTATGAACACTGAAGCTTTCTTT; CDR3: CASSGTMNTEAFF
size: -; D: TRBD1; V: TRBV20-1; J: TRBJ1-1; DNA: TGCAGGGCCGGGACAGGGGGGATGGGGACTGAAGCTTTCTTT; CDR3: CRAGTGGMGTEAFF
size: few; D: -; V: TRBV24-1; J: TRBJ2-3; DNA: TGTGCCACCGGGGATCCTAGGTCGCAGTATTTT; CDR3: CATGDPRSQYF
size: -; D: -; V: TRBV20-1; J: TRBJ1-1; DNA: TGCAGTGCTGACACAGCGAACACTGAAGCTTTCTTT; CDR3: CSADTANTEAFF
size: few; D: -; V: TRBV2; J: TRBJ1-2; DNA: TGTGCCAGCAGTGAGGGAGGCAGGGGATTCTATGGCTACACCTTC; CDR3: CASSEGGRGFYGYTF
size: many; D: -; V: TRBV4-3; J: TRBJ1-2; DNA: TGCGCCAGCAGCCGAGAGGGCCCCCTACGGTATGGCTACACCTTC; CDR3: CASSREGPLRYGYTF
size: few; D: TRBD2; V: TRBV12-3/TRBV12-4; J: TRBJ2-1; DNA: TGTGCCAGCAGTTCCTCCCGGGGAGCGGGGACCTACAATGAGCAGTTCTTC; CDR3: CASSSSRGAGTYNEQFF
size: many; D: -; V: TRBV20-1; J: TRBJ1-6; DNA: TGCAGTGCTAGCGGGACTAATTCACCCCTCCACTTT; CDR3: CSASGTNSPLHF
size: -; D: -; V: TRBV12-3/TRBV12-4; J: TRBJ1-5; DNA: TGTGCCAGCATTCTTAAGGGCCCCGCCAGCAATCAGCCCCAGCATTTT; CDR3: CASILKGPASNQPQHF
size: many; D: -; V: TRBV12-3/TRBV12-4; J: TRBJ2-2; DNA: TGTGCCAGCAGTCGGGACTCGCTTAACACCGGGGAGCTGTTTTTT; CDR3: CASSRDSLNTGELFF
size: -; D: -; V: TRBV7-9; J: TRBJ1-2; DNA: TGTGCCAGCAGCCGTCTCCCTAACTATGGCTACACCTTC; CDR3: CASSRLPNYGYTF
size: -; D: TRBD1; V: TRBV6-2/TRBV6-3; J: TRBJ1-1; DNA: TGTGCCAGCAGATGGACAGGGAACACTGAAGCTTTCTTT; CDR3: CASRWTGNTEAFF
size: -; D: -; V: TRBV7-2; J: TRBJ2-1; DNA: TGTGCCAGCAGCTTAGGGTCGAGCTACAATGAGCAGTTCTTC; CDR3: CASSLGSSYNEQFF
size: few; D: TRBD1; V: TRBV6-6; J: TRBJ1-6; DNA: TGTGCCAGCAGCCTCGACAGGGTTTATAATTCACCCCTCCACTTT; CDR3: CASSLDRVYNSPLHF
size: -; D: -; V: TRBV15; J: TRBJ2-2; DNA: TGTGCCACCAGCAGAGATGGGGGGTCGGCCGGGGAGCTGTTTTTT; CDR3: CATSRDGGSAGELFF
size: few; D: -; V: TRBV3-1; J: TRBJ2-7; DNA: TGTGCCAGCAGACCGACAGAACTCTCCTACGAGCAGTACTTC; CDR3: CASRPTELSYEQYF
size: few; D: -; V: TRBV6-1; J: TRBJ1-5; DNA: TGTGCCAGCCCGGGGGGCAGGGATCAGCCCCAGCATTTT; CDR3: CASPGGRDQPQHF
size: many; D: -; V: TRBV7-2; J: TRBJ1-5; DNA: TGTGCCAGCAGCTTAGGAGTCAATCAGCCCCAGCATTTT; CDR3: CASSLGVNQPQHF
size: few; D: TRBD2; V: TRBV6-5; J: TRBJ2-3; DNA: TGTGCCAGCAGGGCACTAGCGGGGGGGCCCGATACGCAGTATTTT; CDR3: CASRALAGGPDTQYF
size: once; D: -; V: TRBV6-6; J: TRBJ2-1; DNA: TGTGCCAGCAGTTACTATGGGGAAAATGAGCAGTTCTTC; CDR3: CASSYYGENEQFF
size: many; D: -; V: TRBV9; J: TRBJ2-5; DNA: TGTGCCAGCAGCGTAGGCCAAGGGGAGACCCAGTACTTC; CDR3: CASSVGQGETQYF
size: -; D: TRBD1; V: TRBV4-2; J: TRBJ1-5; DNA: TGTGCCAGCAGCCAAGCCGCCCGTGGGACAGGGGGTCAGCCCCAGCATTTT; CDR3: CASSQAARGTGGQPQHF
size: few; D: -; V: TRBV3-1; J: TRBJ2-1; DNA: TGTGCCAGCAGCCAAGGAGCACAGAACAATGAGCAGTTCTTC; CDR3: CASSQGAQNNEQFF
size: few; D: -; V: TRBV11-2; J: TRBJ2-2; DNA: TGTGCCAGCAGCTCCGGGACTTTGACCACCGGGGAGCTGTTTTTT; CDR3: CASSSGTLTTGELFF
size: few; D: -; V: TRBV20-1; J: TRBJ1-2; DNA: TGCAGTGCTAGAGATCCCCTGATGGCAAAAGGCTACACCTTC; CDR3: CSARDPLMAKGYTF
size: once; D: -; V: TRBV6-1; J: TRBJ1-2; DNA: TGTGCCAGCAGTGAAGCGAGATTGGGCTATGGCTACACCTTC; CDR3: CASSEARLGYGYTF
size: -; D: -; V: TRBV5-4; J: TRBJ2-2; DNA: TGTGCCAGCAGCTTGAGCTCGGCGGGGCTCCCCGGGGAGCTGTTTTTT; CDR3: CASSLSSAGLPGELFF
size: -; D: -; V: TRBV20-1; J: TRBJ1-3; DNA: TGCAGTGCTAGCGACATCCACTCTGGAAACACCATATATTTT; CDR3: CSASDIHSGNTIYF
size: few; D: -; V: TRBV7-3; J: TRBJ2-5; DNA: TGTGCCAGCAGCTTTACGGTCCAAGAGACCCAGTACTTC; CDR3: CASSFTVQETQYF
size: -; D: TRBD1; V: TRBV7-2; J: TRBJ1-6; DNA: TGTGCCAGCAGCTCGGGACAGGCCTATAATTCACCCCTCCACTTT; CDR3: CASSSGQAYNSPLHF
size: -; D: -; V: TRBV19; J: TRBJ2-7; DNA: TGTGCCAGTAGTATAAGTGACTACTACGAGCAGTACTTC; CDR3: CASSISDYYEQYF
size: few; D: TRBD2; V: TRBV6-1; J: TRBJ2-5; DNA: TGTGCCAGCAGTGCGACTAGCGGCGGGAGGAAGACCCAGTACTTC; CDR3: CASSATSGGRKTQYF
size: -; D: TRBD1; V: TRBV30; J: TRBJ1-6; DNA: TGTGCCTGGAACCCCGGGACAGGGTATGGGTCCTATAATTCACCCCTCCACTTT; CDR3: CAWNPGTGYGSYNSPLHF
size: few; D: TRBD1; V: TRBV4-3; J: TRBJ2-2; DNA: TGCGCCAGCAGCCAATCGAGTGGGACAGCAACGGTGGGGCCCGGGGAGCTGTTTTTT; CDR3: CASSQSSGTATVGPGELFF
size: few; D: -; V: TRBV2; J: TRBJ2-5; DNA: TGTGCCAGCAGCGCGACAGGTGATAGGACCCAGTACTTC; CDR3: CASSATGDRTQYF
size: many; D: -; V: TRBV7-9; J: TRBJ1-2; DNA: TGTGCCAGCAGCTTACAGGGTCCCTATGGCTACACCTTC; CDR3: CASSLQGPYGYTF
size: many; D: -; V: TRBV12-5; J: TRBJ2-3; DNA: TGTGCTAGTGGTTTGGTACTAGGTAGCGCCGGCACAGATACGCAGTATTTT; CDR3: CASGLVLGSAGTDTQYF
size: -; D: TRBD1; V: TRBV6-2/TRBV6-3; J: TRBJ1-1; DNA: TGTGCCAGCAGTTCCGAGACAGGGGCGGACACTGAAGCTTTCTTT; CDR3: CASSSETGADTEAFF
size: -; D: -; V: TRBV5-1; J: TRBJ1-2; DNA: TGCGCCAGCAGCGGAGGACAACCATACTATGGCTACACCTTC; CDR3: CASSGGQPYYGYTF